Below, 8 T cell receptor beta chains from the same sample are listed, as sequenced in a study of T cell changes during pregnancy in multiple sclerosis. The repertoire was sequenced with immunoSEQ multiplex PCR; TCRdb's copy has only in-frame clones and lacks some. The repertoire holds 30,000 or so clones, with approximately 89% as singletons. The sequences come from CD8+ T cells from peripheral blood mononuclear cells, collected in the second trimester of pregnancy. The source is a female donor with multiple sclerosis, enrolled in a pregnancy study.

This rearrangement joins TRBV4-2 to TRBJ2-5, with TRBD1 matching over 8 bases. The germline V gene encodes CDR1 LGHNA and CDR2 YNFKEQ. This CDR3 has 18 amino acids. With V trimmed by 1 base and J by 2 bases, 12 bases remained unmatched. The CDR3 loop is CASSQAVQGAIGQETQYF. The DNA for the CDR3 is TGTGCCAGCAGCCAAGCTGTGCAGGGGGCGATTGGTCAAGAGACCCAGTACTTC.

The chain couples TRBV27 to TRBJ2-2; 11 bases are a match to TRBD2. CDR3 length: 18 amino acids. V lost 5 bases to trimming and J lost 4 bases; unmatched junction nucleotides: 12. Germline V gene sequence: CDR1 MNHEY, CDR2 SMNVEV (reference sequence). CDR3 in amino acids: CASSPRNSGGAGTGELFF. For the CDR3, the DNA is TGTGCCAGCAGTCCCAGAAATAGCGGGGGGGCGGGCACCGGGGAGCTGTTTTTT.

V is TRBV7-6 and J is TRBJ2-7; 9 nucleotides line up with TRBD2. Germline CDR1 is SGHVS and CDR2 is FNYEAQ. Trimming at V came to 5 bases and at J to 3 bases, leaving 11 bases not matched to a gene. CDR3 length: 16 residues. Here the CDR3 reads CASSPRVAGALYEQYF. CDR3 sequence (DNA): TGTGCCAGCAGCCCCCGGGTAGCGGGGGCCCTCTACGAGCAGTACTTC.

This chain joins TRBV14 and TRBJ1-3; 11 bases are a match to TRBD1. This CDR3 is built from 16 residues. CDR1 SGHDN and CDR2 FVKESK come from the germline V gene. V shed 4 bases and J 2 bases; nucleotides not matched to a gene: 4. The CDR3 DNA reads TGTGCCAGCAGCCCCCGGACAGGGGGCGCTGGAAACACCATATATTTT. This encodes CASSPRTGGAGNTIYF.

The chain couples TRBV4-1 to TRBJ1-2; D possibly corresponds to TRBD1 (5 bases). In germline, CDR1 is MGHRA, CDR2 YSYEKL. V gave up 0 bases and J gave up 0 bases, with 8 bases separating them. The CDR3 length is 15 residues. The CDR3: CASSQERGANYGYTF. As DNA, the CDR3 is TGCGCCAGCAGCCAAGAGCGGGGCGCTAACTATGGCTACACCTTC.

The J gene is TRBJ2-2, the V gene TRBV29-1, with 7 bases lining up with TRBD1. This CDR3 contains 15 residues. The germline V gene encodes CDR1 SQVTM and CDR2 ANQGSEA. The V segment lost 0 bases and the J segment 6 bases; nucleotides outside the gene matches: 7. CDR3 region: CSVEDETGVAGELFF. In DNA form, the CDR3 reads TGCAGCGTTGAAGACGAAACAGGGGTGGCCGGGGAGCTGTTTTTT.

The genes are TRBV27 and TRBJ2-4, with D perhaps matching TRBD2 (5 bases). The CDR3 consists of 14 residues. V was cut by 5 bases and J by 0 bases, with 8 bases left in between. Germline CDR1 MNHEY, CDR2 SMNVEV (reference sequence). The CDR3 sequence: CASSPGVAKNIQYF. DNA of the CDR3: TGTGCCAGCAGTCCCGGGGTAGCCAAAAACATTCAGTACTTC.

This clone came up once. The J gene is TRBJ2-7, the V gene TRBV5-1, with 12 bases lining up with TRBD2. V dropped 3 bases and J dropped 5; count of bases not matched to a gene: 6. This CDR3 contains 15 residues. CDR1 is SGHRS and CDR2 is YFSETQ in the germline V gene. The CDR3 is CASSSSGGAQNEQYF. CDR3 coding DNA: TGCGCCAGCAGCTCTAGCGGGGGGGCCCAGAACGAGCAGTACTTC.